These T cell receptor beta chains were read from a single sample in a study of PD-L1 blockade in urothelial cancer. Assay: immunoSEQ multiplex PCR; the TCRdb copy retains only in-frame clones and omits some. The table has 87,000 or so clones, roughly 84% seen once. Source: PBMCs, taken around atezolizumab (anti-PD-L1) treatment. The receptors come from a man aged 55-75 years with urothelial cancer. Each CDR3 is given with its conserved first and last residue. The D gene is left open where the match is weak. Some rows mark clone size as missing; the rest say once, few, many or name a class of expanded clone.

>-|TRBV4-1|TRBJ1-5|-
CASSQGRGGWPQHF
TGCGCCAGCAGCCAAGGAAGGGGGGGTTGGCCCCAGCATTTT
>TRBD2|TRBV28|TRBJ2-7|-
CASSSSGTRDEQYF
TGTGCCAGCAGTTCCTCCGGGACTAGAGACGAGCAGTACTTC
>-|TRBV27|TRBJ2-7|-
CASRYRRGSYEQYF
TGTGCCAGCAGGTACAGGCGCGGCTCCTACGAGCAGTACTTC
>-|TRBV6-5|TRBJ2-3|-
CASSSPSTDTQYF
TGTGCCAGCAGTTCTCCTAGCACAGATACGCAGTATTTT
>TRBD2|TRBV10-1|TRBJ2-7|-
CASSEWRLAGAYEQYF
TGCGCCAGCAGTGAGTGGAGGCTAGCGGGAGCCTACGAGCAGTACTTC
>-|TRBV6-5|TRBJ2-3|-
CASSLTRPTDTQYF
TGTGCCAGCAGTTTAACGCGGCCCACAGATACGCAGTATTTT
>TRBD2|TRBV28|TRBJ2-3|-
CASSITGTSGSETDTQYF
TGTGCCAGCAGTATTACCGGGACTAGCGGGAGTGAGACAGATACGCAGTATTTT
>TRBD1|TRBV25-1|TRBJ2-5|-
CASSGGQVFQETQYF
TGTGCCAGCAGTGGAGGACAGGTCTTCCAAGAGACCCAGTACTTC
>-|TRBV6-6|TRBJ1-2|-
CASSYPLDRTYGYTF
TGTGCCAGCAGTTACCCACTCGACAGAACCTATGGCTACACCTTC
>TRBD1|TRBV6-1|TRBJ2-7|once
CASESNRGFSYEQYF
TGTGCCAGCGAGTCTAACAGGGGTTTCTCCTACGAGCAGTACTTC
>TRBD1|TRBV7-2|TRBJ1-4|-
CASSESSGTGKKLFF
TGTGCCAGCAGCGAAAGCTCCGGGACAGGGAAAAAACTGTTTTTT
>-|TRBV19|TRBJ1-2|-
CASRLQGMLYGYTF
TGTGCCAGTAGACTACAGGGTATGCTTTATGGCTACACCTTC
>TRBD2|TRBV27|TRBJ2-2|-
CASSSLSGGRNTGELFF
TGTGCCAGCAGTTCCCTAAGCGGGGGTCGCAACACCGGGGAGCTGTTTTTT
>-|TRBV5-1|TRBJ2-4|-
CASSLDTGQGIQYF
TGCGCCAGCAGCTTGGACACCGGGCAGGGCATTCAGTACTTC
>TRBD1|TRBV7-2|TRBJ2-2|-
CASSSNLDRGDTGELFF
TGTGCCAGCAGCTCCAACCTGGACAGGGGAGACACCGGGGAGCTGTTTTTT
>TRBD2|TRBV9|TRBJ2-5|few
CASSVSGAGGSQETQYF
TGTGCCAGCAGCGTATCGGGAGCGGGGGGGTCACAAGAGACCCAGTACTTC
>TRBD1|TRBV5-1|TRBJ1-1|-
CASSTGTGVNTEAFF
TGCGCCAGCAGCACGGGGACAGGGGTGAACACTGAAGCTTTCTTT
>TRBD1|TRBV10-3|TRBJ1-5|few
CAISEATGEQPQHF
TGTGCCATCAGTGAGGCAACAGGGGAACAGCCCCAGCATTTT
>TRBD2|TRBV27|TRBJ2-3|-
CASSFEGGRGDTQYF
TGTGCCAGCAGTTTTGAGGGCGGGAGGGGAGATACGCAGTATTTT
>-|TRBV11-2|TRBJ2-2|-
CASSFRGGGELFF
TGTGCCAGCAGCTTCAGAGGGGGCGGGGAGCTGTTTTTT
>TRBD1|TRBV5-4|TRBJ1-1|-
CASSPGGAGNTEAFF
TGTGCCAGCAGCCCAGGGGGCGCGGGGAACACTGAAGCTTTCTTT
>-|TRBV9|TRBJ1-1|few
CASSVGLADWNTEAFF
TGTGCCAGCAGCGTAGGACTGGCAGATTGGAACACTGAAGCTTTCTTT
>-|TRBV6-1|TRBJ1-2|once
CASSQSSGTHGYTF
TGTGCCAGCAGTCAATCATCCGGGACTCATGGCTACACCTTC
>-|TRBV12-5|TRBJ2-3|-
CASGLPAKDTQYF
TGTGCTAGTGGTCTGCCCGCGAAAGATACGCAGTATTTT
>TRBD1|TRBV9|TRBJ2-7|few
CASSVGRGPKNEQYF
TGTGCCAGCAGCGTTGGCAGGGGGCCGAAGAACGAGCAGTACTTC
>TRBD1|TRBV12-5|TRBJ2-7|-
CASGPGTGVLYEQYF
TGTGCTAGTGGCCCTGGGACAGGGGTACTCTACGAGCAGTACTTC
>-|TRBV5-1|TRBJ2-7|-
CASSPTDSISSYEQYF
TGCGCCAGCAGCCCAACCGACAGTATCTCCTCCTACGAGCAGTACTTC
>TRBD1|TRBV9|TRBJ2-3|-
CASSTQGARTDTQYF
TGTGCCAGCAGCACTCAGGGGGCTCGGACAGATACGCAGTATTTT
>TRBD2|TRBV2|TRBJ2-1|-
CARPSGNYNEQFF
TGTGCCAGACCTAGCGGAAACTACAATGAGCAGTTCTTC
>-|TRBV6-5|TRBJ2-3|-
CASSYSRQPVNTQYF
TGTGCCAGCAGTTACTCGAGACAGCCCGTGAATACGCAGTATTTT
>TRBD1|TRBV28|TRBJ2-7|-
CASNLRDRGHEQYF
TGTGCCAGCAATTTAAGGGACAGGGGACACGAGCAGTACTTC
>TRBD1|TRBV10-3|TRBJ1-5|-
CAISETGGPSAQHF
TGTGCCATCAGTGAGACAGGGGGCCCTAGTGCCCAGCATTTT
>-|TRBV5-1|TRBJ1-6|few
CASSLGTPSYNSPLHF
TGCGCCAGCAGCTTAGGGACACCCTCCTATAATTCACCCCTCCACTTT
>-|TRBV7-7|TRBJ2-3|-
CASSLGTLRTDTQYF
TGTGCCAGCAGCTTAGGAACGCTACGCACAGATACGCAGTATTTT
>TRBD1|TRBV7-2|TRBJ2-7|-
CASSLNDRVAYEQYF
TGTGCCAGCAGCTTAAATGACAGGGTGGCGTACGAGCAGTACTTC
>TRBD1|TRBV9|TRBJ1-3|-
CASSEDRGNANTIYF
TGTGCCAGCAGCGAGGACAGGGGTAATGCAAACACCATATATTTT
>-|TRBV5-4|TRBJ2-3|-
CASSWDRGDTQYF
TGTGCCAGCAGTTGGGATAGGGGGGATACGCAGTATTTT
>-|TRBV5-4|TRBJ2-2|-
CASSTTVAGELFF
TGTGCCAGCAGTACCACTGTCGCCGGGGAGCTGTTTTTT
>TRBD1|TRBV6-5|TRBJ1-2|-
CASSSDPTGGYGYTF
TGTGCCAGCAGTTCCGATCCTACAGGGGGCTATGGCTACACCTTC
>-|TRBV2|TRBJ1-2|-
CASSDPGFYGYTF
TGTGCCAGCAGTGACCCAGGATTCTATGGCTACACCTTC